Listed below are T cell receptor beta chains from one sample, sequenced in a study of Ad26.COV2.S vaccination and SARS-CoV-2 variants. Generated by immunoSEQ multiplex PCR, the TCRdb table keeps only in-frame clones and is missing some. The sample yields a few hundred thousand clones, over 75% seen once. The sample was peripheral blood, taken in a trial of Ad26.COV2.S vaccine versus placebo. The receptor source for this set is a person aged 18 to 59 who received the Ad26.COV2.S COVID-19 vaccine or a placebo. Each CDR3 is given with its conserved first and last residue. A D gene is named only where the DNA matches it firmly. Some rows mark clone size as missing; the rest say once, few, many or name a class of expanded clone.

j_gene,d_gene,v_gene,abundance,CDR3aa,CDR3nt
TRBJ2-1,NA,TRBV25-1,NA,CASSGLWVPDLFF,TGTGCCAGCAGTGGTCTCTGGGTACCTGACTTGTTCTTC
TRBJ2-1,NA,TRBV6-5,NA,CASSTGEDEQFF,TGTGCCAGCAGTACGGGGGAAGATGAGCAGTTCTTC
TRBJ2-7,NA,TRBV6-1,NA,CASSESGYEQYF,TGTGCCAGCAGTGAATCAGGGTACGAGCAGTACTTC
TRBJ1-1,TRBD1,TRBV18,NA,CASSRVGQGGTEAFF,TGTGCCAGCTCACGCGTCGGGCAGGGGGGGACTGAAGCTTTCTTT
TRBJ2-7,NA,TRBV28,NA,CASSLQGYEQYF,TGTGCCAGCAGTTTGCAGGGCTACGAGCAGTACTTC
TRBJ2-4,NA,TRBV12-3/TRBV12-4,once,CASSLTRNIQYF,TGTGCCAGCAGTTTAACCCGAAACATTCAGTACTTC
TRBJ1-2,NA,TRBV19,NA,CASSIDAEYYGYTF,TGTGCCAGTAGTATAGATGCAGAATATTATGGCTACACCTTC
TRBJ2-3,NA,TRBV6-5,NA,CASRMWRDRTDTQYF,TGTGCCAGCAGAATGTGGCGGGACCGCACAGATACGCAGTATTTT
TRBJ1-5,NA,TRBV7-2,NA,CASSDGHSNQPQHF,TGTGCCAGCAGCGACGGACATAGCAATCAGCCCCAGCATTTT
TRBJ1-1,NA,TRBV10-3,NA,CAISEPGVGEAFF,TGTGCCATCAGTGAGCCAGGGGTGGGTGAAGCTTTCTTT
TRBJ2-7,NA,TRBV27,NA,CASAIYRDSYEQYF,TGTGCCAGCGCGATATACAGGGATTCCTACGAGCAGTACTTC
TRBJ2-7,TRBD1,TRBV27,NA,CASSLVGTGISYEQYF,TGTGCCAGCAGTTTAGTAGGGACAGGGATCTCCTACGAGCAGTACTTC
TRBJ2-2,TRBD2,TRBV7-2,NA,CASSPAGTRDTGELFF,TGTGCCAGCAGCCCCGCCGGGACTAGGGACACCGGGGAGCTGTTTTTT
TRBJ2-7,TRBD1,TRBV7-6,NA,CASSLDKGQGHEQYF,TGTGCCAGCAGCTTGGACAAAGGACAGGGCCACGAGCAGTACTTC
TRBJ1-1,NA,TRBV7-2,NA,CASSLSYGNTEAFF,TGTGCCAGCAGCTTATCATACGGGAACACTGAAGCTTTCTTT
TRBJ1-2,NA,TRBV12-3/TRBV12-4,NA,CASSFDRFYGYTF,TGTGCCAGCAGTTTCGACAGATTCTATGGCTACACCTTC
TRBJ2-1,NA,TRBV11-3,NA,CASSPSSYNEQFF,TGTGCCAGCAGCCCCAGCTCCTACAATGAGCAGTTCTTC
TRBJ2-1,TRBD1,TRBV4-2,NA,CASSHSRQGPHNEQFF,TGTGCCAGCAGCCATTCTCGACAGGGGCCTCACAATGAGCAGTTCTTC
TRBJ1-2,NA,TRBV7-8,NA,CASSLGQTGYGYTF,TGTGCCAGCAGCCTCGGACAGACGGGCTATGGCTACACCTTC
TRBJ1-3,NA,TRBV11-2,once,CASSLDPGSGNTIYF,TGTGCCAGCAGCTTAGATCCAGGATCTGGAAACACCATATATTTT
TRBJ2-1,NA,TRBV13,NA,CASSLRRVNEQFF,TGTGCCAGCAGCCTGAGGCGGGTCAATGAGCAGTTCTTC
TRBJ2-2,NA,TRBV28,NA,CASSDTTAGELFF,TGTGCCAGCAGTGACACGACAGCTGGGGAGCTGTTTTTT
TRBJ2-7,NA,TRBV29-1,NA,CSVERERTYEQYF,TGCAGCGTTGAAAGGGAGAGGACCTACGAGCAGTACTTC
TRBJ2-3,NA,TRBV11-1,NA,CASSRPSDWQEDTQYF,TGTGCCAGCAGCCGCCCGAGCGATTGGCAAGAAGATACGCAGTATTTT
TRBJ2-2,NA,TRBV7-2,NA,CASSLDYNTGELFF,TGTGCCAGCAGCTTAGACTATAACACCGGGGAGCTGTTTTTT
TRBJ2-5,NA,TRBV27,NA,CASSLGGVDQETQYF,TGTGCCAGCAGTTTGGGCGGGGTCGATCAAGAGACCCAGTACTTC
TRBJ1-5,NA,TRBV5-1,NA,CASSLTGNQPQHF,TGCGCCAGCAGCTTAACAGGGAATCAGCCCCAGCATTTT
TRBJ2-1,TRBD1,TRBV6-2/TRBV6-3,NA,CASSTDRNNEQFF,TGTGCCAGCAGCACGGACAGGAACAATGAGCAGTTCTTC
TRBJ1-4,TRBD1,TRBV30,NA,CAWGGQGKGEKLFF,TGTGCCTGGGGAGGACAGGGCAAAGGTGAAAAACTGTTTTTT
TRBJ1-1,TRBD1,TRBV28,NA,CASSSTGEVNTEAFF,TGTGCCAGCAGTTCGACAGGGGAGGTGAACACTGAAGCTTTCTTT
TRBJ2-7,NA,TRBV5-4,NA,CASSFGSSHTSSTDF,TGTGCCAGCAGCTTTGGCAGTAGTCATACGAGCAGTACGGACTTC
TRBJ2-1,TRBD2,TRBV4-1,NA,CASSQDLKRGTYNEQFF,TGCGCCAGCAGCCAAGATCTAAAGCGGGGCACCTATAATGAGCAGTTCTTC
TRBJ2-1,NA,TRBV9,NA,CASSVGRGNEQFF,TGTGCCAGCAGCGTAGGACGGGGGAATGAGCAGTTCTTC
TRBJ1-2,TRBD1,TRBV27,NA,CASNPRTGGDYGYTF,TGTGCCAGCAACCCGAGGACAGGGGGGGACTATGGCTACACCTTC
TRBJ1-6,TRBD1,TRBV3-1/TRBV3-2,NA,CASSQVGGNSPLHF,TGTGCCAGCAGCCAAGTAGGGGGCAATTCACCCCTCCACTTT
TRBJ2-7,TRBD1,TRBV4-1,few,CASSQVGQANYEQYF,TGCGCCAGCAGCCAAGTAGGACAGGCAAACTACGAGCAGTACTTC
TRBJ2-5,NA,TRBV15,NA,CATSRATGPLETQYF,TGTGCCACCAGCAGAGCAACAGGGCCTCTGGAGACCCAGTACTTC
TRBJ2-7,NA,TRBV27,NA,CASSYGGYEQYF,TGTGCCAGCAGTTACGGGGGCTACGAGCAGTACTTC
TRBJ2-1,NA,TRBV28,once,CASSLLRNEQFF,TGTGCCAGCAGTTTATTACGCAATGAGCAGTTCTTC
TRBJ2-7,NA,TRBV12-3/TRBV12-4,NA,CASSLGQSYEQYF,TGTGCCAGCAGTTTAGGACAGTCCTACGAGCAGTACTTC
TRBJ2-7,TRBD1,TRBV7-8,NA,CASSSTGGAGYEQYF,TGTGCCAGCAGCTCCACAGGGGGCGCGGGCTACGAGCAGTACTTC
TRBJ1-1,NA,TRBV7-2,NA,CASSSHLQFAEAFF,TGTGCCAGCAGCTCGCATCTCCAGTTCGCTGAAGCTTTCTTT
TRBJ1-1,NA,TRBV20-1,NA,CSASKGSRNTEAFF,TGCAGTGCTAGTAAGGGCTCGAGGAACACTGAAGCTTTCTTT
TRBJ2-7,TRBD2,TRBV4-1,few,CASSQFLADEQYF,TGCGCCAGCAGCCAGTTCCTAGCGGACGAGCAGTACTTC